The 24 T cell receptor beta chains presented below share a single source sample, sequenced in a study of blood T cell repertoires in COVID-19. Repertoires were generated with immunoSEQ multiplex PCR, while TCRdb's copy carries only in-frame clones and drops some. This table has 220,000 or so clones, roughly 89% appearing once. Sequencing input: PBMCs or T cells enriched from blood (not recorded which). Every receptor here comes from a man aged 25 to 40 who had been exposed to COVID-19.

This chain links TRBV10-3 with TRBJ2-7; TRBD1 aligns across 10 bases. CDR1 and CDR2 (germline): ENHRY, SYGVKD. The ends lost 10 bases at V and 5 bases at J; junction bases unmatched: 5. CDR3 size: 12 residues. In nucleotides, the CDR3 is TGTGCCACTGGGACAGGGGCCAACGAGCAGTACTTC. Protein sequence: CATGTGANEQYF.

The chain uses TRBV7-9 and TRBJ1-2; TRBD1 is a possible D gene (6 bases). This CDR3 is built from 14 residues. With 4 bases removed from V and 3 bases from J, the gap between germline ends came to 12 bases. Germline-derived CDR1 and CDR2 are SEHNR and FQNEAQ (reference sequence). CDR3 loop: CASSSHDRYYGYTF. CDR3 coding DNA: TGTGCCAGCAGCTCCCACGACAGGTACTATGGCTACACCTTC.

The genes are TRBV5-4 and TRBJ2-1; 8 nucleotides line up with TRBD1. The CDR3 spans 15 residues. The V segment lost 7 bases and the J segment 2 bases; nucleotides outside the gene matches: 8. Germline CDR1 is SGHNT and CDR2 is YYREEE (reference sequence). The CDR3 reads CASEKRTGTYNEQFF. The CDR3 DNA follows: TGTGCCAGCGAGAAACGGACAGGGACCTACAATGAGCAGTTCTTC.

V and J are TRBV4-3 and TRBJ1-2; the D gene is possibly TRBD1 (5 bases). The germline V gene encodes CDR1 LGHNA and CDR2 YSLEER. Deletions cut 1 base from V and 1 base from J, with 13 bases between. This CDR3 region has 16 residues. The CDR3 spells CASSQGRGRSNYGYTF. DNA for the CDR3: TGCGCCAGCAGCCAAGGAAGGGGCAGGAGTAACTATGGCTACACCTTC.

This clone was seen just once. The chain joins TRBV10-3 to TRBJ1-1; the match to TRBD1 covers 7 bases. The CDR3 runs 14 residues. CDR1 is ENHRY, CDR2 SYGVKD, per germline. Germline trimming cut 7 bases from V and 8 bases from J; bases unmatched to any gene: 13. Here the CDR3 reads CAITTDRDREEAFF. For the CDR3, the DNA is TGTGCCATCACTACCGACCGGGACAGAGAAGAAGCTTTCTTT.

The chain joins TRBV7-8 to TRBJ2-3; the D gene is possibly TRBD1 (5 bases). CDR3 length: 14 amino acids. V was shortened by 3 bases and J by 4 bases, with 11 bases between the two germline ends. Germline lookup yields CDR1 SGHVS and CDR2 FQNEAQ. CDR3 region: CASSFGDRADTQYF. In DNA, the CDR3 is TGTGCCAGCAGCTTTGGCGACAGAGCAGATACGCAGTATTTT.

This chain links TRBV6-2 or TRBV6-3 with TRBJ1-5, with D possibly being TRBD1 (5 bases). This CDR3 has 15 residues. V was pared by 0 bases and J by 11 bases, with 17 bases between. Germline assignment: CDR1 MNHEY and CDR2 SVGEGT. CDR3 DNA: TGTGCCAGCAGTTACTCGGGCTCCGGGGGATCGGCCCAGCATTTT. As protein: CASSYSGSGGSAQHF.

This rearrangement joins TRBV18 to TRBJ2-7; 9 bases are a match to TRBD1. This CDR3 has 17 amino acids. V gave up 2 bases and J gave up 3 bases; unmatched junction bases: 11. Germline V gives CDR1 KGHSH, CDR2 LQKENI. This CDR3 reads CASSPGVPGQGYYEQYF. CDR3 DNA sequence: TGTGCCAGCTCACCAGGGGTGCCGGGACAGGGTTACTACGAGCAGTACTTC.

The chain has TRBV9 and TRBJ1-5; maybe TRBD1 (6 bases). Per germline, CDR1 SGDLS and CDR2 YYNGEE. V was cut by 3 bases and J by 7 bases, with 14 bases left in between. The CDR3 runs to 14 residues. The chain's CDR3 is CASSGEGDLQPQHF. CDR3 nucleotides: TGTGCCAGCAGCGGAGAGGGGGATTTACAGCCCCAGCATTTT.

CDR3 amino acids: CASSIDASRGETQYF. For the CDR3, the DNA is TGTGCCAGTAGTATAGATGCTAGCAGGGGAGAGACCCAGTACTTC. V is TRBV19 and J is TRBJ2-5; the D gene is possibly TRBD1 (6 bases). Germline V gives CDR1 LNHDA, CDR2 SQIVND (reference sequence). The CDR3 runs to 15 residues. V lost 0 bases, J lost 4 bases, and 12 bases lay in between.

The chain combines TRBV7-9 with TRBJ2-1; D remains ambiguous. In germline, CDR1 is SEHNR, CDR2 FQNEAQ (reference sequence). The V end was cut by 9 bases, the J end by 3 bases, with 6 bases between. This CDR3 contains 11 residues. CDR3 DNA: TGTGCCAGTGGCAGCTACAATGAGCAGTTCTTC. Translating it yields CASGSYNEQFF. The variable domain in full, with the rest retrieved from reference TRBV7-9 and TRBJ2-1, is DTGVSQNPRHKITKRGQNVTFRCDPISEHNRLYWYRQTLGQGPEFLTYFQNEAQLEKSRLLSDRFSAERPKGSFSTLEIQRTEQGDSAMYLCASGSYNEQFFGPGTRLTVL.

The rearrangement uses TRBV20-1 and TRBJ1-1; D remains ambiguous. Per the germline V gene, CDR1 is DFQATT and CDR2 is SNEGSKA (reference sequence). The ends were cut back, 6 bases at V and 6 bases at J, with 11 bases in the middle. CDR3 size: 11 residues. CDR3 bases: TGCAGTGCCCTACCCGGAGCTGAAGCTTTCTTT. Encoded protein: CSALPGAEAFF.

CDR3 DNA: TGTGCCAGTACTTCGACAGGGGCTAACTATGGCTACACCTTC. This gives the protein CASTSTGANYGYTF. J is TRBJ1-2 and V is TRBV19; TRBD1 matches 8 bases. The CDR3 has 14 residues. Germline values: CDR1 LNHDA, CDR2 SQIVND (reference sequence). The trim removed 7 bases at V and 0 bases at J, leaving 4 bases unmatched.

The V and J genes are TRBV6-1 and TRBJ2-1; D remains unclear. The CDR3 sequence is 13 residues long. The ends were cut back, 2 bases at V and 8 bases at J, with 10 bases in the middle. The V gene's germline CDR1 is MNHNS and CDR2 SASEGT. CDR3 DNA sequence: TGTGCCAGCAGTGAACGCAAGTGGCATGAGCAGTTCTTC. Residues: CASSERKWHEQFF.

The chain employs TRBV7-6 and TRBJ1-3; maybe TRBD1 (6 bases). Per germline, CDR1 SGHVS and CDR2 FNYEAQ. With 2 bases removed from V and 0 bases from J, the gap between germline ends came to 17 bases. This CDR3 is built from 18 residues. The CDR3: CASSLIRGGPSSGNTIYF. The DNA of the CDR3 is TGTGCCAGCAGCTTAATTAGGGGGGGCCCGAGCTCTGGAAACACCATATATTTT. Looking up the rest from reference TRBV7-6 and TRBJ1-3 gives the full variable domain: GAGVSQSPRYKVTKRGQDVALRCDPISGHVSLYWYRQALGQGPEFLTYFNYEAQQDKSGLPNDRFSAERPEGSISTLTIQRTEQRDSAMYRCASSLIRGGPSSGNTIYFGEGSWLTVV.

V and J are TRBV30 and TRBJ1-4; possibly TRBD1 for D (5 bases). Germline-derived CDR1 and CDR2 are GTSNPN and SVGIG (reference sequence). V dropped 6 bases and J dropped 5 bases, with 16 bases sitting between them. This CDR3 is 14 amino acids long. The CDR3 DNA is TGTGCCTGCGCCCCCCAGGGATTGAATGAAAAACTGTTTTTT. It is translated as CACAPQGLNEKLFF.

The chain's CDR3 is CASSQDRGGVRGYTF. DNA of the CDR3: TGTGCCAGCAGCCAAGATCGGGGAGGGGTGAGAGGCTACACCTTC. The chain links TRBV3-1 (or the pseudogene TRBV3-2) to TRBJ1-2, with D perhaps matching TRBD1 (5 bases). The CDR3 consists of 15 residues. Trimming stripped 0 bases from V and 8 bases from J, with 16 bases between. Germline assignment: CDR1 LGHDT and CDR2 YNNKEL (reference sequence).

The chain combines TRBV12-3 or TRBV12-4 with TRBJ1-2, with 7 bases that match TRBD1. This CDR3 comprises 13 residues. The trim removed 5 bases at V and 8 bases at J, leaving 8 bases unmatched. In DNA, the CDR3 is TGTGCCAGCAGTGCAATGACAGGGTCCGGCTACACCTTC. This translates into CASSAMTGSGYTF.

This sequence joins TRBV4-3 and TRBJ1-6, with 7 bases aligning to TRBD1. This CDR3 spans 13 amino acids. Germline CDR1 LGHNA, CDR2 YSLEER. The ends lost 4 bases at V and 10 bases at J; junction bases unmatched: 4. CDR3 loop: CASSRDSGSPLHF. The DNA of the CDR3 is TGCGCCAGCAGCCGGGACAGTGGCTCACCCCTCCACTTT.

The V gene is TRBV19, the J gene TRBJ2-6, with a tentative D call TRBD2 (6 bases). Germline lookup yields CDR1 LNHDA and CDR2 SQIVND (reference sequence). CDR3 length: 15 amino acids. V was trimmed by 5 bases and J by 0 bases, leaving 8 bases between them. The CDR3 DNA reads TGTGCCAGTAGTTTGGGGGGCTCTGGGGCCAACGTCCTGACTTTC. It yields the protein CASSLGGSGANVLTF.

The chain joins TRBV4-2 to TRBJ1-1; 9 nucleotides align to TRBD1. This CDR3 comprises 13 residues. Per germline, CDR1 LGHNA and CDR2 YNFKEQ. The trim removed 3 bases at V and 7 bases at J, leaving 3 bases unmatched. The CDR3 DNA reads as TGTGCCAGCAGCCACACAGGGGGCGATGAAGCTTTCTTT. Translation gives CASSHTGGDEAFF.

V is TRBV4-1 and J is TRBJ1-1; D is unclear. CDR1 MGHRA and CDR2 YSYEKL come from the germline V gene. CDR3 size: 13 residues. Trimming left V 0 bases short and J 4 bases short, with 6 bases between. This CDR3 is CASSQDHSTEAFF. CDR3 coding DNA: TGCGCCAGCAGCCAAGATCATAGCACTGAAGCTTTCTTT.

The rearrangement joins TRBV7-6 to TRBJ2-5, with a tentative D call TRBD2 (6 bases). The CDR3 has 16 residues. V dropped 3 bases and J dropped 5 bases, with 19 bases sitting between them. Germline values: CDR1 SGHVS, CDR2 FNYEAQ. DNA of the CDR3: TGTGCCAGCAGCTTCGGTTCCGCGGGGATCGCGGAGACCCAGTACTTC. Translating it yields CASSFGSAGIAETQYF.

In DNA form, the CDR3 reads TGTGCCAGCACCGACAAGGACACTCTCTCTGGAAACACCATATATTTT. This sequence encodes CASTDKDTLSGNTIYF. The V call is TRBV6-4, the J call TRBJ1-3, with D perhaps TRBD1 (5 bases). CDR3 length equals 16 residues. CDR1 is MRHNA, CDR2 SNTAGT, per germline. Trimming took off 7 bases at V and 0 bases at J, with 16 bases between the two ends.